This T cell receptor beta chain was recorded in a study of blood T cell repertoires in COVID-19. Sequencing was performed with immunoSEQ multiplex PCR; in TCRdb, only in-frame clones are kept and a portion is missing. The table shows more than 300,000 clones, with approximately 87% occurring only once. The CDR3 has 16 amino acids. Germline V CDR1 and CDR2: LNHDA, SQIVND (reference sequence). With 6 bases clipped from V and 0 bases from J, the junction kept 5 bases outside the gene matches. The receptor was derived from a woman aged 45-59 years with COVID-19, enrolled during active disease. The chain links TRBV19 to TRBJ2-7, with TRBD2 matching 13 bases. Material: peripheral blood. CDR3 protein: CASSRTSGSISYEQYF. In DNA form, the CDR3 reads TGTGCCAGTAGCCGGACTAGCGGGAGTATCTCCTACGAGCAGTACTTC. The whole variable domain, filled in from reference TRBV19 and TRBJ2-7, reads DGGITQSPKYLFRKEGQNVTLSCEQNLNHDAMYWYRQDPGQGLRLIYYSQIVNDFQKGDIAEGYSVSREKKESFPLTVTSAQKNPTAFYLCASSRTSGSISYEQYFGPGTRLTVT.